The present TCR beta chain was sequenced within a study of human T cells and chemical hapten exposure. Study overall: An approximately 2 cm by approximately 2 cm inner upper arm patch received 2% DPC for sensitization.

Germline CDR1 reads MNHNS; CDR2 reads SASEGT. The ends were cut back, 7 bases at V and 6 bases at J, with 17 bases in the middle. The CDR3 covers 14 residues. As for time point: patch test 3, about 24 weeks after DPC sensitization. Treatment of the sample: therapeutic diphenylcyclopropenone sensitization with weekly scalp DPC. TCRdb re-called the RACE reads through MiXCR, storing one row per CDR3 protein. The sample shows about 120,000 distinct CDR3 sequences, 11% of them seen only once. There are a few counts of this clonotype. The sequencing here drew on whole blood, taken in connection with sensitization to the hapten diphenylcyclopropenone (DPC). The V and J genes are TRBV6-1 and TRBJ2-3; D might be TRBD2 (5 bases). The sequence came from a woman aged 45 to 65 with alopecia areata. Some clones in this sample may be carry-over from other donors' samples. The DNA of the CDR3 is TGTGCCAGCACACTAGGATCCCCCGGGGATACGCAGTATTTT. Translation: CASTLGSPGDTQYF.